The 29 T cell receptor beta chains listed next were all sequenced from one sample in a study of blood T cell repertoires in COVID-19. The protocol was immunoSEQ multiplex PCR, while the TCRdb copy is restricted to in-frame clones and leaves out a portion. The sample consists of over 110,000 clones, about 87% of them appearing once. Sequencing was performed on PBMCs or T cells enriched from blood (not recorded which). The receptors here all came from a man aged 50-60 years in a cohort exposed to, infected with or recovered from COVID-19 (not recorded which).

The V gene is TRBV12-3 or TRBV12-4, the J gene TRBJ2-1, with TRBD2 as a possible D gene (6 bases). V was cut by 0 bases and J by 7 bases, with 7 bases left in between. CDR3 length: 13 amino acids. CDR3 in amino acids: CASSLAGGNEQFF. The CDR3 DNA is TGTGCCAGCAGTTTAGCGGGGGGAAATGAGCAGTTCTTC.

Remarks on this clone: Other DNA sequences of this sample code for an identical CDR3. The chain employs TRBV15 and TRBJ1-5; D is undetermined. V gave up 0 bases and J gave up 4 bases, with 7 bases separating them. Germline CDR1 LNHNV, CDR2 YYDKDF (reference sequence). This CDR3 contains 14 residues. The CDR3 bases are TGTGCCACCAGCAGAGACAGATCAAATCAGCCCCAGCATTTT. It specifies CATSRDRSNQPQHF.

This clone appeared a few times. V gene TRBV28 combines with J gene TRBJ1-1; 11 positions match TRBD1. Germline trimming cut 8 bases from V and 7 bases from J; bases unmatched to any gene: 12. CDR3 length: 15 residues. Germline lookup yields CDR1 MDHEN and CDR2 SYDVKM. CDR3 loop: CASGIGTGGRDEAFF. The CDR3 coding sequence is TGTGCCAGCGGTATCGGGACAGGGGGACGAGATGAAGCTTTCTTT.

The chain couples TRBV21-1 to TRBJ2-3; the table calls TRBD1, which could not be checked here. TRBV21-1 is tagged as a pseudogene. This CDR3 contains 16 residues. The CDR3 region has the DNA TGTGCCAGCAGCAAAGGGAAACAGGGGGTATCAGATACGCAGTATTTT. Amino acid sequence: CASSKGKQGVSDTQYF.

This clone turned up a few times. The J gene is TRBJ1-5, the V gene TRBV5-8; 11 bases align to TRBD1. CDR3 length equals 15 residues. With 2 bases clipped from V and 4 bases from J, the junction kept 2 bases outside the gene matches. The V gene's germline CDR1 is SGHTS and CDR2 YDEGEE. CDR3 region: CASSFGQGANQPQHF. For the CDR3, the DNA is TGTGCCAGCAGCTTCGGACAGGGGGCGAATCAGCCCCAGCATTTT.

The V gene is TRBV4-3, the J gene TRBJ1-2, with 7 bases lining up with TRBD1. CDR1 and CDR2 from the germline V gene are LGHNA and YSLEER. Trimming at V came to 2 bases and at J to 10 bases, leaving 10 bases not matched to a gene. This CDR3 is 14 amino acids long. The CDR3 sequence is CASSQTRGAETYTF. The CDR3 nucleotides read TGCGCCAGCAGCCAAACCAGGGGGGCCGAGACCTACACCTTC.

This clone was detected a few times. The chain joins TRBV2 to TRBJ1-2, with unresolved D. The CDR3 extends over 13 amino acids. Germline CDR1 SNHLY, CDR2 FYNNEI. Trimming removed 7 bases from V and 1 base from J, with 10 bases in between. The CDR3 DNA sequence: TGTGCCAGCACAGGAGGGATTAACTATGGCTACACCTTC. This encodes CASTGGINYGYTF.

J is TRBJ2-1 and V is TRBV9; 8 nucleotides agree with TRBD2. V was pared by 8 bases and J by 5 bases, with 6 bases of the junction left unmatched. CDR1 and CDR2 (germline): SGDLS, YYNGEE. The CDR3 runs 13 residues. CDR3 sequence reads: CASSRGGNNEQFF. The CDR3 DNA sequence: TGTGCCAGTAGTCGCGGGGGGAACAATGAGCAGTTCTTC.

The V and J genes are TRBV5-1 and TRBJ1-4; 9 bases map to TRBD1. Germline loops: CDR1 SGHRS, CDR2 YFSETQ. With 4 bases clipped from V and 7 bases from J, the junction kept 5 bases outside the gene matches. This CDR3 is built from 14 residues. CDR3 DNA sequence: TGCGCCAGCAGCCCTGGACAGGGGAGTGAAAAACTGTTTTTT. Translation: CASSPGQGSEKLFF. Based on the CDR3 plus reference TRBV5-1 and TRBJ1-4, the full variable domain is KAGVTQTPRYLIKTRGQQVTLSCSPISGHRSVSWYQQTPGQGLQFLFEYFSETQRNKGNFPGRFSGRQFSNSRSEMNVSTLELGDSALYLCASSPGQGSEKLFFGSGTQLSVL.

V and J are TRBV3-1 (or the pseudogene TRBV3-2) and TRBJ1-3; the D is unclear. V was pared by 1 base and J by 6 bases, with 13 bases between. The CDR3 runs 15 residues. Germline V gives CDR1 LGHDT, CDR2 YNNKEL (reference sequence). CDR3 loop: CASSQGYGAVNTIYF. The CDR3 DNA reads TGTGCCAGCAGCCAAGGGTACGGAGCGGTAAACACCATATATTTT.

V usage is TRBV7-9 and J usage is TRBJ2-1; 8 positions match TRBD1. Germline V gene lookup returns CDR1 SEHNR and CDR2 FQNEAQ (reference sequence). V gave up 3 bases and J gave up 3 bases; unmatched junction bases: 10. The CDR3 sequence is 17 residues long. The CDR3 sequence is CASSFHLWDRHYNEQFF. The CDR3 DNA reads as TGTGCCAGCAGCTTCCATCTCTGGGACAGGCACTACAATGAGCAGTTCTTC.

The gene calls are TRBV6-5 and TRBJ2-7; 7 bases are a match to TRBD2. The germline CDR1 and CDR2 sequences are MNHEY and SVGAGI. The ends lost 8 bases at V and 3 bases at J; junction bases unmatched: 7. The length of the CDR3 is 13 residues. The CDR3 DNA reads TGTGCCAGCCAGGACGGGGAGGGCTACGAGCAGTACTTC. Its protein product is CASQDGEGYEQYF.

The CDR3 DNA is TGTGCCACCAGCAGAGATCGGGGCGGGGACAGCACAGATACGCAGTATTTT. Translating gives CATSRDRGGDSTDTQYF. The chain has TRBV15 and TRBJ2-3; D might be TRBD2 (6 bases). V was clipped by 0 bases and J by 0 bases, with 13 bases between them. Germline V gene sequence: CDR1 LNHNV, CDR2 YYDKDF (reference sequence). The CDR3 runs 17 residues.

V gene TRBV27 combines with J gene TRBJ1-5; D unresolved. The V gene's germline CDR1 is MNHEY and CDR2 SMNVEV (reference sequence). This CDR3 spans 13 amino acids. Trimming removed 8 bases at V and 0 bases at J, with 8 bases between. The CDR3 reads CASGLYSNQPQHF. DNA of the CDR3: TGTGCCAGCGGACTATATAGCAATCAGCCCCAGCATTTT.

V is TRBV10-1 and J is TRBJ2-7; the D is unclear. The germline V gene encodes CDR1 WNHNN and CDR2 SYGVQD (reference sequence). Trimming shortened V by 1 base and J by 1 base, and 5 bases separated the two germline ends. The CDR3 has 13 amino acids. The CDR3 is CASSEYKSYEQYF. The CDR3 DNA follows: TGCGCCAGCAGTGAGTACAAGTCCTACGAGCAGTACTTC.

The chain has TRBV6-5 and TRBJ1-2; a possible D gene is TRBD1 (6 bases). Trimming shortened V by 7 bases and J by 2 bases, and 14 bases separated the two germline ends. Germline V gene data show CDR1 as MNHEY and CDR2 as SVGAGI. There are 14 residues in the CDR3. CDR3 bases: TGTGCCAGCACCTCGGCGACAGGAAACTATGGCTACACCTTC. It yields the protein CASTSATGNYGYTF.

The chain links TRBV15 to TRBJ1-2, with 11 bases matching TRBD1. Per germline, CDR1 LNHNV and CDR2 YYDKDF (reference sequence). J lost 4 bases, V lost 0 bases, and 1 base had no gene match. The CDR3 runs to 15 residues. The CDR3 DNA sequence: TGTGCCACCAGCAGAGATGGGACAGGGGGCTATGGCTACACCTTC. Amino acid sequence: CATSRDGTGGYGYTF.

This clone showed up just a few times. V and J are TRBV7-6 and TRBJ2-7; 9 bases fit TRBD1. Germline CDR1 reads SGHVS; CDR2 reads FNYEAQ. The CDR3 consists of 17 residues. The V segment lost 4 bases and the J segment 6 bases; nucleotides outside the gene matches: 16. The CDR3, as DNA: TGTGCCAGCAGCTCCCGGAGCACTCAACAGGGGGCAGCCGAGCAGTACTTC. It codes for CASSSRSTQQGAAEQYF.

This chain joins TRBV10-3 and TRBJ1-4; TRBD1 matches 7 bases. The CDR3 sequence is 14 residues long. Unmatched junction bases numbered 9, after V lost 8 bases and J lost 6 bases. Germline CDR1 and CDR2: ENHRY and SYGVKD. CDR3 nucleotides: TGTGCCATCGGGGACGGCAGGGGGGATGAAAAACTGTTTTTT. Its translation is CAIGDGRGDEKLFF.

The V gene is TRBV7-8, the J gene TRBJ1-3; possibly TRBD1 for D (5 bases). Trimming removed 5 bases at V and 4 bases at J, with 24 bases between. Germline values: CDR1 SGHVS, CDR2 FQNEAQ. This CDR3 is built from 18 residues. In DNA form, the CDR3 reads TGTGCCAGCAGCCTAAGGCAGGGAACTGGCCGAATCGGAAACACCATATATTTT. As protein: CASSLRQGTGRIGNTIYF.

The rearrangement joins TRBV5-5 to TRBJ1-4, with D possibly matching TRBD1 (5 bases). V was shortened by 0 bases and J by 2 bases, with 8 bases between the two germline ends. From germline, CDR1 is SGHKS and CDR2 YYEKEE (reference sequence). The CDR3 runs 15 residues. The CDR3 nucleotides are TGTGCCAGCAGCTTGGAGCGGGGGACTAATGAAAAACTGTTTTTT. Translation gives CASSLERGTNEKLFF.

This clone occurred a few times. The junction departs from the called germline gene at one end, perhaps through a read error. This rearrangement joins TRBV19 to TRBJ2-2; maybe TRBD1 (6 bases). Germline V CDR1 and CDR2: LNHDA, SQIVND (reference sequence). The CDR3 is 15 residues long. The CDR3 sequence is CASSVDRLNTGELFF. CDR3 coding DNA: TGTGCCAGTAGTGTAGACAGGCTAAACACCGGGGAGCTGTTTTTT.

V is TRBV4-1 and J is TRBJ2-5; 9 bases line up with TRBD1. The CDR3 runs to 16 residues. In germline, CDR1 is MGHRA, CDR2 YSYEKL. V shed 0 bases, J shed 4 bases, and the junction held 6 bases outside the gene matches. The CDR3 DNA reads TGCGCCAGCAGCCAAGATAGCTGGGGACAGGGAGAGACCCAGTACTTC. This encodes CASSQDSWGQGETQYF.

CDR3 residues: CASSSLASRGNEQFF. CDR3 coding DNA: TGCGCCAGCAGCTCACTAGCCTCCCGGGGCAATGAGCAGTTCTTC. This chain joins TRBV5-1 and TRBJ2-1, with a tentative D call TRBD2 (6 bases). The germline V and J ends were trimmed by 3 bases and 6 bases, with 16 bases remaining between them. Germline CDR1 is SGHRS and CDR2 is YFSETQ. This CDR3 is built from 15 residues.

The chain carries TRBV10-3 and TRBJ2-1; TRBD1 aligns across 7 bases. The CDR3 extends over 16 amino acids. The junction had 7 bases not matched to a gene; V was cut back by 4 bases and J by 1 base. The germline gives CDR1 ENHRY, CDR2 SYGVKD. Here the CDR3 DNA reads TGTGCCATCAGTGGACAGGGAATGATGTCCTACAATGAGCAGTTCTTC. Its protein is CAISGQGMMSYNEQFF.

As DNA, the CDR3 is TGTGCCAGCAGGGGGACTAGACTTAATGAGCAGTTCTTC. Its translation: CASRGTRLNEQFF. This chain connects TRBV2 to TRBJ2-1; 8 nucleotides line up with TRBD2. Germline CDR1 SNHLY, CDR2 FYNNEI. The CDR3 sequence is 13 residues long. The junction had 5 bases not matched to a gene; V was cut back by 6 bases and J by 7 bases.

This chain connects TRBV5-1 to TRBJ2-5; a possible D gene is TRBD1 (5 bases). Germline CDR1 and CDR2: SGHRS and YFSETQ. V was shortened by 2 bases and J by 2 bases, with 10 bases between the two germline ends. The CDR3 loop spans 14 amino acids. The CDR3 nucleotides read TGCGCCAGCAGCTTTTACCCAGGGCAAGAGACCCAGTACTTC. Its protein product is CASSFYPGQETQYF.

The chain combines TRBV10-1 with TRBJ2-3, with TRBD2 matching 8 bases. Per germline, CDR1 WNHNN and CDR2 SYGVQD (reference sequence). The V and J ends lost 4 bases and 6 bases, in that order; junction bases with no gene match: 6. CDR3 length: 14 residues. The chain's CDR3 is CASSGSGGGDTQYF. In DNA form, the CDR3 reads TGCGCCAGCAGTGGATCGGGAGGGGGGGATACGCAGTATTTT.

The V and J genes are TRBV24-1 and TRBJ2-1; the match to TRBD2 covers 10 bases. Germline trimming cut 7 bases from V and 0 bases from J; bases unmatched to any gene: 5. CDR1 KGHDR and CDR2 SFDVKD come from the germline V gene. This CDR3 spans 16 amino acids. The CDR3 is CATSETSGNSYNEQFF. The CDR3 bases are TGTGCCACCAGCGAAACTAGCGGGAACTCCTACAATGAGCAGTTCTTC.